What follows are 4 T cell receptor beta chains derived from one specimen sequenced in a study of T cells in localized non-small cell lung cancer. Assay used: immunoSEQ multiplex PCR; TCRdb lists only in-frame clones, some missing. This table holds 1,300 to 1,500 clones, roughly 20% found once. The starting material was normal lung tissue next to the tumor, obtained before any cancer treatment. These receptors were obtained from a female donor over 55 with stage II squamous cell lung carcinoma.

This CDR3 reads CASTGQGEGYEQYF. The DNA of the CDR3 is TGTGCCAGCACTGGACAGGGAGAAGGCTACGAGCAGTACTTC. The chain uses TRBV6-8 and TRBJ2-7, with 8 bases identical to TRBD1. CDR3 size: 14 residues. J gave up 3 bases and V 7 bases, and 8 bases lay outside the gene matches. Germline lookup yields CDR1 MNHGY and CDR2 SAAAGT.

By its share, this clone is medium-sized (0.01 to 0.1%). V is TRBV9 and J is TRBJ1-5; a weak D match, TRBD1 (6 bases). V gave up 2 bases and J gave up 3 bases, with 24 bases separating them. CDR1 SGDLS and CDR2 YYNGEE come from the germline V gene. CDR3 size: 19 residues. The CDR3, as DNA: TGTGCCAGCAGCGTTTCGAGGACAGCCCTACTCAGGGTCAATCAGCCCCAGCATTTT. Its translation is CASSVSRTALLRVNQPQHF.

This clone was picked up a small number of times. This chain uses TRBV6-8 with TRBJ2-5, with D maybe TRBD2 (6 bases). The V and J ends lost 3 bases and 4 bases respectively, with 21 bases between them. Germline-derived CDR1 and CDR2 are MNHGY and SAAAGT. The CDR3 totals 17 residues. CDR3 nucleotides: TGTGCCAGCAGTTATAGTGAGAGCAGAGGGAGGAGAGAGACCCAGTACTTC. Its translation is CASSYSESRGRRETQYF.

This clone is judged large. The chain employs TRBV18 and TRBJ2-1, with TRBD2 as a possible D gene (5 bases). The germline V gene has CDR1 KGHSH and CDR2 LQKENI. V lost 5 bases and J lost 0, with 11 bases in between. The CDR3 is made up of 15 amino acids. The DNA of the CDR3 is TGTGCCAGCTCAGACACGGGGTACTCCTACAATGAGCAGTTCTTC. Translating gives CASSDTGYSYNEQFF.